The entry below gives a single T cell receptor beta chain sequence along with its context. This CDR3 comprises 15 residues. Germline lookup yields CDR1 SQVTM and CDR2 ANQGSEA. J gave up 5 bases and V 7 bases, and 13 bases lay outside the gene matches. Amplified TCR beta CDR3 regions came from RNA transcripts. In the first-round RT-PCR of the TCR CDR3, the HTBI primer set was used. TCRdb independently ran MiXCR on the multiplex PCR reads; one entry per CDR3 protein. Counted here are 650,000 to 850,000 distinct CDR3 sequences, about 17% occurring once; the ten biggest clones make up over 15%. The data derive from a study of T cells in Graves' hyperthyroidism and ophthalmopathy. Aged 18 to 65, the patients had hyperthyroidism that was newly diagnosed and had lasted under 2 months.

The V call is TRBV29-1, the J call TRBJ2-7, with TRBD1 matching over 11 bases. Sequences were obtained from blood. This TCR was sampled from a woman aged 50 to 60 with Graves' hyperthyroidism that later progressed to Graves' ophthalmopathy. CDR3 coding DNA: TGCAGCGCCCAAACACGGGACAGGGGGAAAGACGAGCAGTACTTC. This codes for CSAQTRDRGKDEQYF.